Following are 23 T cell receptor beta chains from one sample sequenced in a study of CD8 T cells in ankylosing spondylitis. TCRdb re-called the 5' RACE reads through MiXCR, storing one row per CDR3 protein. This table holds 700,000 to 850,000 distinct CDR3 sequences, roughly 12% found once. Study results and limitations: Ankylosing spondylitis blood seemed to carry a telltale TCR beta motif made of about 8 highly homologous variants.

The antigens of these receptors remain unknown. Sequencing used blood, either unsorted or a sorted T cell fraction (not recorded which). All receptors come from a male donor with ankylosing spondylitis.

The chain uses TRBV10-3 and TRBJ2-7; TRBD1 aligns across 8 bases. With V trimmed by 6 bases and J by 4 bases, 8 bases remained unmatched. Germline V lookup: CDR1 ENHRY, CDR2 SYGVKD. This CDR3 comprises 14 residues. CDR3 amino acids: CAIRTGTGTYEQYF. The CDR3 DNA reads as TGTGCCATCAGGACCGGGACAGGCACGTACGAGCAGTACTTC.

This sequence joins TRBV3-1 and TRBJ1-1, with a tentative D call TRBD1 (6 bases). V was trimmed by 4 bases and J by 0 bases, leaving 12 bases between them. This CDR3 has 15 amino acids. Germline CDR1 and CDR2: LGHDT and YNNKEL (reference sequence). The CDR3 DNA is TGTGCCAGCAGCCCACAGGGTCGGCTGAACACTGAAGCTTTCTTT. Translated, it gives CASSPQGRLNTEAFF.

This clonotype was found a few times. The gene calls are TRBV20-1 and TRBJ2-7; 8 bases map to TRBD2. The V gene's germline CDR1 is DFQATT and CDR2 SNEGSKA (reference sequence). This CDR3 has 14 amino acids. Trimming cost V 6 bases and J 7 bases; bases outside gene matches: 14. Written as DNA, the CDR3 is TGCAGTGCCGCGCGACTAGCGACCCTTCGGGAGCAGTACTTC. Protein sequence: CSAARLATLREQYF.

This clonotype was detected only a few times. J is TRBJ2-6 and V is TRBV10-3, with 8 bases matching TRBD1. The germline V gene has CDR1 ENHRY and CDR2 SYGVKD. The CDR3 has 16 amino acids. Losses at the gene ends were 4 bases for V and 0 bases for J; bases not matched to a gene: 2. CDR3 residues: CAISGRGHSGANVLTF. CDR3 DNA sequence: TGTGCCATCAGTGGCAGGGGGCACTCTGGGGCCAACGTCCTGACTTTC.

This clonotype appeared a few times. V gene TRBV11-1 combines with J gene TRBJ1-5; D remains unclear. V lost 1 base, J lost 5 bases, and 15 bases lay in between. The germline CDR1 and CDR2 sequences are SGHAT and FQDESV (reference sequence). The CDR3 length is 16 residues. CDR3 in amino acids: CASSLDARGSDQPQHF. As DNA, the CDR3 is TGTGCCAGCAGCTTAGATGCGAGAGGGAGCGATCAGCCCCAGCATTTT.

In DNA, the CDR3 is TGTGCCAGCAGTCCGGGACAGGGACGAAGCTACACCTTC. It is translated as CASSPGQGRSYTF. V and J are TRBV12-3 or TRBV12-4 and TRBJ1-2; 9 bases line up with TRBD1. The CDR3 has 13 amino acids. V gave up 5 bases and J gave up 9 bases; unmatched junction bases: 7.

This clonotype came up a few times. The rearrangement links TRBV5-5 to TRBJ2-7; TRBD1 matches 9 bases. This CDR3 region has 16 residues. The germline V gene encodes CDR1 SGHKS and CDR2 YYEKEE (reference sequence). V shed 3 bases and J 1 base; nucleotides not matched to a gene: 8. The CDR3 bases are TGTGCCAGCAGCTGGGGACAGGGTGGTTTTTCCTACGAGCAGTACTTC. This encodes CASSWGQGGFSYEQYF.

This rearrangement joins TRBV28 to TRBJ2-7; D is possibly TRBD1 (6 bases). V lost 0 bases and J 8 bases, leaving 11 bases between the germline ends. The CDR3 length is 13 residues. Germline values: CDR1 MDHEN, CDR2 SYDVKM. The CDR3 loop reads CASSLWGATQQYF. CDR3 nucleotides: TGTGCCAGCAGTTTATGGGGGGCTACACAGCAGTACTTC. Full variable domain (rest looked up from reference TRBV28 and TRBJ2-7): DVKVTQSSRYLVKRTGEKVFLECVQDMDHENMFWYRQDPGLGLRLIYFSYDVKMKEKGDIPEGYSVSREKKERFSLILESASTNQTSMYLCASSLWGATQQYFGPGTRLTVT.

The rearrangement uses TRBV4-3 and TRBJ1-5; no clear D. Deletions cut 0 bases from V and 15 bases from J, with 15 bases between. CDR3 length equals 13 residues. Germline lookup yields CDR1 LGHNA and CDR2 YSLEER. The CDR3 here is CASSQDRGTPRHF. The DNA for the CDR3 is TGCGCCAGCAGCCAAGATCGAGGTACACCCAGGCATTTT.

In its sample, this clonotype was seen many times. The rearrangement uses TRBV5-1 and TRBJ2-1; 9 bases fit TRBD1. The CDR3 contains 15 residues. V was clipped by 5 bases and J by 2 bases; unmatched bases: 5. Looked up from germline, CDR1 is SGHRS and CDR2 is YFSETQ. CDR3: CASRRRTGAYNEQFF. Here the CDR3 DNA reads TGCGCCAGCAGACGACGGACAGGGGCCTACAATGAGCAGTTCTTC.

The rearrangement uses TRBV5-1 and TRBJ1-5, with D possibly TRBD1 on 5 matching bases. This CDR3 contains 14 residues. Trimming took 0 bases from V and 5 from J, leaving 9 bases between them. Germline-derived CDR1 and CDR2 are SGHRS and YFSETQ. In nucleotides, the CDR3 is TGCGCCAGCAGCTTGGAAGGGGATGATCAGCCCCAGCATTTT. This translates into CASSLEGDDQPQHF.

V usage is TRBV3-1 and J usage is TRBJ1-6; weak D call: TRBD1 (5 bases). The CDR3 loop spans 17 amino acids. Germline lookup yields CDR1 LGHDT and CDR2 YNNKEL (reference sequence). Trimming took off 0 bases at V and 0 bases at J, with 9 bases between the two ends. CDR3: CASSQERGISYNSPLHF. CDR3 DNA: TGTGCCAGCAGCCAAGAGCGGGGGATCTCCTATAATTCACCCCTCCACTTT. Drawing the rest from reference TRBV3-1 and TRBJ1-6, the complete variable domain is DTAVSQTPKYLVTQMGNDKSIKCEQNLGHDTMYWYKQDSKKFLKIMFSYNNKELIINETVPNRFSPKSPDKAHLNLHINSLELGDSAVYFCASSQERGISYNSPLHFGNGTRLTVT.

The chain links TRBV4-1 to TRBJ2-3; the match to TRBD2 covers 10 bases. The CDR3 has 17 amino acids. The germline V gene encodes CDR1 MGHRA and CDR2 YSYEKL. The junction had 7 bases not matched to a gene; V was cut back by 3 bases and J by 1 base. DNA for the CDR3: TGCGCCAGCAGCCAGGGGGGAGCGGGAGGGGGCACAGATACGCAGTATTTT. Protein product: CASSQGGAGGGTDTQYF.

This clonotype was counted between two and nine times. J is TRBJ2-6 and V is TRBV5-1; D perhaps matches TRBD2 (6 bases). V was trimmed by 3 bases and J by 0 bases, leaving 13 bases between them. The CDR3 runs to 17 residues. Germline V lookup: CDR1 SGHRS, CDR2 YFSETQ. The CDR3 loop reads CASSYLAISSGANVLTF. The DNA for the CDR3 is TGCGCCAGCAGCTACCTAGCGATAAGCTCTGGGGCCAACGTCCTGACTTTC.

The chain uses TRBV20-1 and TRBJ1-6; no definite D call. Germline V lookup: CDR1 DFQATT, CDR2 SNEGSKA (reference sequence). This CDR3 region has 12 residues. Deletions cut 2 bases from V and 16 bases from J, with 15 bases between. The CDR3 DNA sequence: TGCAGTGCTAGAATGGCTGGAGGGTTGCTCCACTTT. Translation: CSARMAGGLLHF.

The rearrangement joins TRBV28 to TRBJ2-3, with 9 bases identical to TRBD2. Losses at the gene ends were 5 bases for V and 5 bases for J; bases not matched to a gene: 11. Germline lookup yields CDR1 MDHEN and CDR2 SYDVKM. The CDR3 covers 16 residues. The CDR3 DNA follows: TGTGCCAGCAGTAACGAGCGGCGGGAGGGCCAAGATACGCAGTATTTT. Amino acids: CASSNERREGQDTQYF.

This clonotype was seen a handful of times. The CDR3 protein is CSASVQGADQNIQYF. In DNA, the CDR3 is TGCAGTGCTAGTGTACAGGGGGCAGATCAAAACATTCAGTACTTC. V gene TRBV20-1 combines with J gene TRBJ2-4; 9 bases are shared with TRBD1. The CDR3 consists of 15 residues. The germline gives CDR1 DFQATT, CDR2 SNEGSKA (reference sequence). The junction had 8 bases not matched to a gene; V was cut back by 3 bases and J by 5 bases.

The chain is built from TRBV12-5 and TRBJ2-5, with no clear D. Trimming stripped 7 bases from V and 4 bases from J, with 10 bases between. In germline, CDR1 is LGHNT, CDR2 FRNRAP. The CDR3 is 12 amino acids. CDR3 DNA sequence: TGTGCTAGTGCCCCGGGCGGAGAGACCCAGTACTTC. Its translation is CASAPGGETQYF. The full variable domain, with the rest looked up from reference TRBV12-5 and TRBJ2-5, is DARVTQTPRHKVTEMGQEVTMRCQPILGHNTVFWYRQTMMQGLELLAYFRNRAPLDDSGMPKDRFSAEMPDATLATLKIQPSEPRDSAVYFCASAPGGETQYFGPGTRLLVL.

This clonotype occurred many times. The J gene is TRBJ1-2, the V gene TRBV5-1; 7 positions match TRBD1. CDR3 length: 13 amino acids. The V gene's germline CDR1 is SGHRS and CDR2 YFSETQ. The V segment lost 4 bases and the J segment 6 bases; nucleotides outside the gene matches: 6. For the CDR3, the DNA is TGCGCCAGCAGCCTCCGGGACAGCCATGGCTACACCTTC. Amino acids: CASSLRDSHGYTF.

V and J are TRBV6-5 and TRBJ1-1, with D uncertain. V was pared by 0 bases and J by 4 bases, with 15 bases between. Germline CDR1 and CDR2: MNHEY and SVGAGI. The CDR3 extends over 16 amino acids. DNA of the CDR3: TGTGCCAGCAGTTACTCTGGTGTAGCCCCCCGCACTGAAGCTTTCTTT. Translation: CASSYSGVAPRTEAFF.

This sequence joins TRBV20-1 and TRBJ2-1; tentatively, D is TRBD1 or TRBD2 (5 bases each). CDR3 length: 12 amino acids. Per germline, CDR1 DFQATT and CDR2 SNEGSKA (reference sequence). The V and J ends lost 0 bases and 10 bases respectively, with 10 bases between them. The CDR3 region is CSARDLRDEQFF. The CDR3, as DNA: TGCAGTGCTAGAGATCTCAGGGACGAGCAGTTCTTC.

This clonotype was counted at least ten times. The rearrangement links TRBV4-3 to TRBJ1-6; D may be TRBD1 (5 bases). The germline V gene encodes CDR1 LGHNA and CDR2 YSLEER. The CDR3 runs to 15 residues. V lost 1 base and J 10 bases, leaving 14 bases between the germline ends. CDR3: CASSQAVQGRSPLHF. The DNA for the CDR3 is TGCGCCAGCAGCCAAGCGGTTCAGGGACGGTCACCCCTCCACTTT.

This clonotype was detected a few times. CDR3 nucleotides: TGCGCCAGCAGCTTGGGGTCCAGGCACACAGATACGCAGTATTTT. It specifies CASSLGSRHTDTQYF. The chain is built from TRBV5-1 and TRBJ2-3; no firm D call. V lost 0 bases to trimming and J lost 2 bases, with 10 bases between them. The CDR3 runs 15 residues. Germline CDR1 reads SGHRS; CDR2 reads YFSETQ.